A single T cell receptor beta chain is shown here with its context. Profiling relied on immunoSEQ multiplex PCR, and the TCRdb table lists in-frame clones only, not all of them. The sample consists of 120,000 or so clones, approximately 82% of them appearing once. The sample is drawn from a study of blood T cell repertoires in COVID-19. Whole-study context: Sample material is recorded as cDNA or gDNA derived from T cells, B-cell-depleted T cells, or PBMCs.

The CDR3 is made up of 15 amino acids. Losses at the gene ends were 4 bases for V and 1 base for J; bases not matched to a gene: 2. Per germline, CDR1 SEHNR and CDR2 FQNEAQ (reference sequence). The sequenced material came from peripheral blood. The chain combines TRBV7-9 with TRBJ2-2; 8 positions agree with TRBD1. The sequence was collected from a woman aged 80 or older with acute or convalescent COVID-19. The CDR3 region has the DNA TGTGCCAGCAGCTCCGGGACAGGGAACACCGGGGAGCTGTTTTTT. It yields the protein CASSSGTGNTGELFF.